This T cell receptor (beta chain) was retrieved from a study of metastatic and nonmetastatic thyroid tumors (TCRdb year 2020). The study in broad terms: For patients with malignant and with benign thyroid disease, the researchers compared repertoires between peripheral blood samples and tumor or nodule tissue samples.

This clone was detected only a few times. Its antigen is not yet known. Base-call qualities are not available, and no considerably larger clone is one nucleotide away. No treatment had been received by any patient before thyroid surgery. Using T-cell receptor beta sequencing, the study looked back at clinical samples from patients collected from the early 2010s to the late 2010s. Measured from the cysteine to the phenylalanine, the CDR3 is 14 residues long. Just the 42-base CDR3 DNA is kept, in frame starting at base 1. The germline V gene supplies CDR1 ENHRY and CDR2 SYGVKD. The V end gives up 7 bases and the J end 1 base, leaving 6 bases in the junction not matched to a gene. The full study reports these points: In both blood and tumor samples, TCR beta diversity was reported to be significantly higher in malignant tumors than in benign nodules.

Library generation was performed with PCR. TCRdb names Illumina HiSeq 4000 as the instrument used. High-throughput sequencing was used to profile the CDR3 region of the TCR beta-chain in every patient. The authors' pipeline ran thus. A classifier to discriminate distant-metastatic papillary thyroid cancer patients was built from CDR3 differences across clinicopathological groups. The Shannon index was used to measure repertoire diversity, and the Morisita-Horn index was used to measure how similar tumor and blood repertoires were. Using fastp at Q25 and MiXCR, TCRdb reprocessed the public reads and kept productive beta chains. These V and J calls are TCRdb output, not the study's own analysis. This sample lists thousands of clones; 30% to 35% were detected once. More than 35% of the sample goes to the ten largest clones.

Sequencing used adjacent normal tissue. The receptor's source is a female donor with papillary thyroid cancer or a benign thyroid nodule (not recorded which). Some clones in this sample may be carry-over from other donors' samples. The rearrangement combines TRBV10-3 with TRBJ2-7, and TRBD2 matches 8 of the central bases. The CDR3 amino acid sequence is: CAITSGGGSYEQYF. At the DNA level, the sequence is TGTGCCATCACCTCCGGGGGGGGGTCCTACGAGCAGTACTTC.